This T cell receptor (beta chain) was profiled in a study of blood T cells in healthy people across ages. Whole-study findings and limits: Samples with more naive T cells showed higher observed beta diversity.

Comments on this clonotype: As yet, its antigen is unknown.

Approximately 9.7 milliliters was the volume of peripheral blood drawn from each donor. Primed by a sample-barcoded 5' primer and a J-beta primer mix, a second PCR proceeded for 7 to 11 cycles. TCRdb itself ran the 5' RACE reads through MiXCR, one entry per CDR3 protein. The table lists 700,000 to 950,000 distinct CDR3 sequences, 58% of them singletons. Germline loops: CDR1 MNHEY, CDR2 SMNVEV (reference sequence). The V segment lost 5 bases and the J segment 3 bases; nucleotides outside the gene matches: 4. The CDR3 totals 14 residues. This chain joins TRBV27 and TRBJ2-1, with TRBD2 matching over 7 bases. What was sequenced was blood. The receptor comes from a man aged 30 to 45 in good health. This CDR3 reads CASSSLADYNEQFF. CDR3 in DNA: TGTGCCAGCAGTAGTCTAGCGGACTACAATGAGCAGTTCTTC.